This T cell receptor (beta chain) appears in the sequencing data of a study of control samples from healthy donors and cancer patients. Produced via immunoSEQ multiplex PCR; TCRdb's table is partial and in-frame only. The sample contains about 160,000 clones, about 94% of which appear only once. The germline gives CDR1 GTSNPN, CDR2 SVGIG (reference sequence). V lost 0 bases and J lost 10; bases outside the gene matches: 8. The CDR3 spans 15 residues. This chain joins TRBV30 and TRBJ1-6; 8 nucleotides line up with TRBD1. Sequenced input: blood. The receptor's source is a woman between 40 and 50 years old in good health. The CDR3 loop is CAWSVQDRVGSPLHF. In DNA, the CDR3 is TGTGCCTGGAGTGTACAGGACAGGGTTGGATCACCCCTCCACTTT.